This is a list of T cell receptor beta chains from one sample in a study of spatial heterogeneity in lung cancer. One entry per CDR3 protein, called by TCRdb with MiXCR from the 5' RACE reads. The data hold 55,000 to 75,000 distinct CDR3 sequences, with roughly 8% observed a single time. The source was PBMCs, collected at surgery. These receptors were obtained from a female donor with early-stage non-small cell lung cancer. Each CDR3 is given with its conserved first and last residue. Each record gives: D gene, clone size, J gene, V gene, CDR3 DNA, CDR3 protein. D genes are given only for firm matches. Clone sizes are given selectively: once, few, many, or a class where the clone is expanded.

d_call: TRBD1
clone_size: -
j_call: TRBJ2-7
v_call: TRBV6-6
cdr3_nt: TGTGCCAGCAGTTACGTCGTTGGCGACCTGGGGACAGACTTC
cdr3_aa: CASSYVVGDLGTDF

d_call: TRBD1
clone_size: few
j_call: TRBJ2-5
v_call: TRBV5-6
cdr3_nt: TGTGCCAGCATGGCAGCGTGGGACAGGGACATAAAAGAGACCCAGTACTTC
cdr3_aa: CASMAAWDRDIKETQYF

d_call: TRBD2
clone_size: few
j_call: TRBJ2-3
v_call: TRBV7-3
cdr3_nt: TGTGCCAGCAGCCCGTGGGGAGGGACTAGTGGAGATACGCAGTATTTT
cdr3_aa: CASSPWGGTSGDTQYF

d_call: -
clone_size: -
j_call: TRBJ2-3
v_call: TRBV12-3/TRBV12-4
cdr3_nt: TGTGCCAGCAGTGTCGGCGGACACGGACGCACAGATACGCAGTATTTT
cdr3_aa: CASSVGGHGRTDTQYF

d_call: -
clone_size: few
j_call: TRBJ2-5
v_call: TRBV7-2
cdr3_nt: TGTGCCAGCAGCTTCGCGGGACAGCGAGGGGAGACCCAGTACTTC
cdr3_aa: CASSFAGQRGETQYF

d_call: -
clone_size: -
j_call: TRBJ1-1
v_call: TRBV11-1
cdr3_nt: TGTGCCAGCACCCGAACAAGGGGAACTGAAGCTTTCTTT
cdr3_aa: CASTRTRGTEAFF

d_call: TRBD2
clone_size: few
j_call: TRBJ2-1
v_call: TRBV12-3/TRBV12-4
cdr3_nt: TGTGCCAGCAGTGGAATACTAGCGGGGTCTTCCTACAATGAGCAGTTCTTC
cdr3_aa: CASSGILAGSSYNEQFF

d_call: -
clone_size: -
j_call: TRBJ1-3
v_call: TRBV5-1
cdr3_nt: TGCGCCAGCAGCTCCGAACTGCCAGGCACTGGAAACACCATATATTTT
cdr3_aa: CASSSELPGTGNTIYF

d_call: -
clone_size: few
j_call: TRBJ2-2
v_call: TRBV9
cdr3_nt: TGTGCCAGCAGCGTTGCCACTAACACCGGGGAGCTGTTTTTT
cdr3_aa: CASSVATNTGELFF

d_call: -
clone_size: many
j_call: TRBJ2-3
v_call: TRBV27
cdr3_nt: TGTGCCAGCAGTTTTGTGGGGGGCACAGATACGCAGTATTTT
cdr3_aa: CASSFVGGTDTQYF

d_call: -
clone_size: few
j_call: TRBJ2-2
v_call: TRBV5-6
cdr3_nt: TGTGCCAGCAGCTCGACTAGAGGAGGCGGGGAGCTGTTTTTT
cdr3_aa: CASSSTRGGGELFF

d_call: -
clone_size: many
j_call: TRBJ2-6
v_call: TRBV9
cdr3_nt: TGTGCCAGCAGCGTAGTCCAGGGTAAAGGGGCCAACGTCCTGACTTTC
cdr3_aa: CASSVVQGKGANVLTF

d_call: -
clone_size: many
j_call: TRBJ1-1
v_call: TRBV7-2
cdr3_nt: TGTGCCAGCAGCTTAGGGGGCGCCCCGTACACTGAAGCTTTCTTT
cdr3_aa: CASSLGGAPYTEAFF

d_call: -
clone_size: -
j_call: TRBJ2-1
v_call: TRBV3-1
cdr3_nt: TGTGCCAGCAGCCAAGATCCCGGGGGACTGTACAATGAGCAGTTCTTC
cdr3_aa: CASSQDPGGLYNEQFF

d_call: -
clone_size: few
j_call: TRBJ2-3
v_call: TRBV5-4
cdr3_nt: TGTGCCAGCAGCTTGGAGGTTATAACCGGGGATACGCAGTATTTT
cdr3_aa: CASSLEVITGDTQYF

d_call: -
clone_size: -
j_call: TRBJ1-4
v_call: TRBV5-1
cdr3_nt: TGCGCCAGCAGCTTGAATACACAGGGAAGTAATGAAAAACTGTTTTTT
cdr3_aa: CASSLNTQGSNEKLFF

d_call: TRBD2
clone_size: -
j_call: TRBJ2-4
v_call: TRBV5-1
cdr3_nt: TGCGCCAGCAGCTTGGTTGGTCGCGGGAGAATAAACATTCAGTACTTC
cdr3_aa: CASSLVGRGRINIQYF

d_call: -
clone_size: -
j_call: TRBJ1-1
v_call: TRBV28
cdr3_nt: TGTGCCAGCAGTTTAGGACAGCAGAACACTGAAGCTTTCTTT
cdr3_aa: CASSLGQQNTEAFF

d_call: -
clone_size: many
j_call: TRBJ1-1
v_call: TRBV12-3/TRBV12-4
cdr3_nt: TGTGCCAGCAGTTTGAAGGGACGGTGGGAAATCAACACTGAAGCTTTCTTT
cdr3_aa: CASSLKGRWEINTEAFF

d_call: -
clone_size: many
j_call: TRBJ1-1
v_call: TRBV7-9
cdr3_nt: TGTGCCAGCAGCTTAGCCACAGGACTTTCGAACACTGAAGCTTTCTTT
cdr3_aa: CASSLATGLSNTEAFF

d_call: -
clone_size: many
j_call: TRBJ2-2
v_call: TRBV5-5
cdr3_nt: TGTGCCAGCAGCTTTAGCGAAAACGCGAACACCGGGGAGCTGTTTTTT
cdr3_aa: CASSFSENANTGELFF

d_call: -
clone_size: few
j_call: TRBJ1-1
v_call: TRBV5-1
cdr3_nt: TGCGCCAGCAGCCTCGAGGGGGGCGCGAACACTGAAGCTTTCTTT
cdr3_aa: CASSLEGGANTEAFF

d_call: -
clone_size: -
j_call: TRBJ2-1
v_call: TRBV6-5
cdr3_nt: TGTGCCAGCAGCTACGATGGGGACCCGACTTTCAATGAGCAGTTCTTC
cdr3_aa: CASSYDGDPTFNEQFF

d_call: TRBD1
clone_size: many
j_call: TRBJ2-2
v_call: TRBV29-1
cdr3_nt: TGCAGCGCCACAGGGGTGGTCACCGGGGAGCTGTTTTTT
cdr3_aa: CSATGVVTGELFF

d_call: -
clone_size: many
j_call: TRBJ1-6
v_call: TRBV10-3
cdr3_nt: TGTGCCACCCAATATCCCCGGGATTCACCCCTCCACTTT
cdr3_aa: CATQYPRDSPLHF

d_call: -
clone_size: many
j_call: TRBJ1-1
v_call: TRBV5-1
cdr3_nt: TGCGCCAGCAGCTATGACAGCTCGGGGGGTGAAGCTTTCTTT
cdr3_aa: CASSYDSSGGEAFF

d_call: TRBD1
clone_size: many
j_call: TRBJ2-2
v_call: TRBV13
cdr3_nt: TGTGCCAGCAGTACCGCCCGGGACAGGATTAAAGGGGAGCTGTTTTTT
cdr3_aa: CASSTARDRIKGELFF

d_call: -
clone_size: -
j_call: TRBJ2-1
v_call: TRBV7-8
cdr3_nt: TGTGCCAGCAGCTTAGCGGCGTACAATGAGCAGTTCTTC
cdr3_aa: CASSLAAYNEQFF

d_call: -
clone_size: -
j_call: TRBJ2-4
v_call: TRBV28
cdr3_nt: TGTGCCAGCAGCCCAGGAGGGGCCAAAAACATTCAGTACTTC
cdr3_aa: CASSPGGAKNIQYF

d_call: -
clone_size: few
j_call: TRBJ2-3
v_call: TRBV18
cdr3_nt: TGTGCCAGCTCACCAGCAAGCGCGGATACGCAGTATTTT
cdr3_aa: CASSPASADTQYF

d_call: -
clone_size: -
j_call: TRBJ2-3
v_call: TRBV12-3/TRBV12-4
cdr3_nt: TGTGCCAGCAGTTTAGCGCTGGGGGAGCTCGCAGATACGCAGTATTTT
cdr3_aa: CASSLALGELADTQYF

d_call: -
clone_size: -
j_call: TRBJ1-1
v_call: TRBV6-2/TRBV6-3
cdr3_nt: TGTGCCAGCAGTTACCCCACGAACACTGAAGCTTTCTTT
cdr3_aa: CASSYPTNTEAFF

d_call: -
clone_size: -
j_call: TRBJ2-3
v_call: TRBV7-9
cdr3_nt: TGTGCCAGCAGCCTAGATCCCCGTCGACAGACGCCCACAGATACGCAGTATTTT
cdr3_aa: CASSLDPRRQTPTDTQYF

d_call: -
clone_size: many
j_call: TRBJ2-7
v_call: TRBV3-1
cdr3_nt: TGTGCCAGCAGCCAGCCCCAAACTTCCTACGAGCAGTACTTC
cdr3_aa: CASSQPQTSYEQYF

d_call: -
clone_size: many
j_call: TRBJ1-2
v_call: TRBV29-1
cdr3_nt: TGCAGCATTCACAACAGGAACTATGGCTACACCTTC
cdr3_aa: CSIHNRNYGYTF